The clone carrying this T cell receptor beta chain has a count of ten or more. What it recognizes is unknown. These data originate in a study of regulatory T cells in long-lasting Graves disease. Study results and limitations: Persistent disease preferred TRBV28, TRBJ1-2 and TRBJ2-5.

In building TCR beta libraries, iRepertoire HTBI primers were used together with Arm-PCR of CDR3 regions. TCRdb recomputed calls from the multiplex PCR reads with MiXCR, one row per CDR3 protein. The sample shows some 240,000 distinct CDR3 sequences, roughly a fifth of them seen only once. The time point was: newly diagnosed GD, antithyroid drugs for less than 3 months. The TCR library was prepared using RNA isolated from PBMCs. By American Thyroid Association guidelines, Graves' disease was diagnosed in the cohort. V trimming: 6 bases; J trimming: 3 bases; junction bases outside the gene matches: 8. The CDR3 consists of 15 residues. Germline V lookup: CDR1 LNHDA, CDR2 SQIVND (reference sequence). The sample was also reused in another study, on T cells in Graves' hyperthyroidism and ophthalmopathy.

The rearrangement uses TRBV19 and TRBJ1-5, with 7 bases lining up with TRBD1. The sequencing here drew on peripheral blood mononuclear cells (PBMCs), taken at new diagnosis, from a patient treated with antithyroid drugs. The TCR comes from a woman aged 25 to 45 with Graves disease. DNA of the CDR3: TGTGCCAGTAGCAACTCCGGACAGGTCAATCAGCCCCAGCATTTT. Its protein is CASSNSGQVNQPQHF.